A selection of T cell receptor beta chains follows, all from one sample in a study of shared clonotypes between healthy human individuals. Produced via immunoSEQ multiplex PCR; TCRdb's table is partial and in-frame only. The repertoire holds more than 2,000,000 clones, with 90% to 95% as singletons. Sequenced material: naive CD4+ T cells sorted from blood. The receptors were gathered from a man aged 18-30 years in good health. CDR3s include the opening cysteine and the closing phenylalanine or tryptophan. D genes are given only for firm matches. The size of a clone is reported for some rows only, either as once, few or many, or as a class for expanded clones.

CDR3nt: TGTGCCATCAGTCCGGGGACAGGGAATGGCTACACCTTC
CDR3aa: CAISPGTGNGYTF
d_gene: TRBD1
j_gene: TRBJ1-2
v_gene: TRBV10-3
abundance: -

CDR3nt: TGTGCCAGCAGTTACAGGGAGCTGTTTTTT
CDR3aa: CASSYRELFF
d_gene: -
j_gene: TRBJ2-2
v_gene: TRBV6-6
abundance: -

CDR3nt: TGTGCCAGCAGCTTAGACACGGTCAGGGCAGCGGAGCAGTACTTC
CDR3aa: CASSLDTVRAAEQYF
d_gene: -
j_gene: TRBJ2-7
v_gene: TRBV7-9
abundance: -

CDR3nt: TGTGCCAGCAGTTCCCAGGGTGCTGGGGCCAACGTCCTGACTTTC
CDR3aa: CASSSQGAGANVLTF
d_gene: -
j_gene: TRBJ2-6
v_gene: TRBV28
abundance: once

CDR3nt: TGTGCCAGCAGTTTAGGTAGCGGTCCCCAAGAGACCCAGTACTTC
CDR3aa: CASSLGSGPQETQYF
d_gene: -
j_gene: TRBJ2-5
v_gene: TRBV28
abundance: -

CDR3nt: TGTGCCAGCAGCTTAGCCGGACTAGCGGTCTCCAAAAACATTCAGTACTTC
CDR3aa: CASSLAGLAVSKNIQYF
d_gene: TRBD2
j_gene: TRBJ2-4
v_gene: TRBV7-2
abundance: -

CDR3nt: TGTGCCAGCAGCGATGGGGACATCCTCAGGGAGGATACGCAGTATTTT
CDR3aa: CASSDGDILREDTQYF
d_gene: -
j_gene: TRBJ2-3
v_gene: TRBV7-9
abundance: -

CDR3nt: TGCGCCAGCAGCTGGGGGACTAGCGAGTACGAGCAGTACTTC
CDR3aa: CASSWGTSEYEQYF
d_gene: TRBD2
j_gene: TRBJ2-7
v_gene: TRBV5-1
abundance: -

CDR3nt: TGTGCCAGCAGTGTAGATCCGACAGGGGAGGGGACTGAAGCTTTCTTT
CDR3aa: CASSVDPTGEGTEAFF
d_gene: TRBD1
j_gene: TRBJ1-1
v_gene: TRBV2
abundance: -

CDR3nt: TGTGCCAGCAGCGCGTCCGGGATAGAGGGAAACAATGAGCAGTTCTTC
CDR3aa: CASSASGIEGNNEQFF
d_gene: -
j_gene: TRBJ2-1
v_gene: TRBV9
abundance: -

CDR3nt: TGTGCCAGTGAGAGCGGACTCAATCAGCCCCAGCATTTT
CDR3aa: CASESGLNQPQHF
d_gene: -
j_gene: TRBJ1-5
v_gene: TRBV6-1
abundance: -

CDR3nt: TGCGCCAGCAGATCGGGACTAGCGGGAGTTAATGAGCAGTTCTTC
CDR3aa: CASRSGLAGVNEQFF
d_gene: TRBD2
j_gene: TRBJ2-1
v_gene: TRBV5-1
abundance: -

CDR3nt: TGTGCCAGCAGCTTGGAGCGGACAGTCAACTATGGCTACACCTTC
CDR3aa: CASSLERTVNYGYTF
d_gene: -
j_gene: TRBJ1-2
v_gene: TRBV5-4
abundance: -

CDR3nt: TGTGCCAGCAGCTCAAGGACGGGATTTTACACAGATACGCAGTATTTT
CDR3aa: CASSSRTGFYTDTQYF
d_gene: -
j_gene: TRBJ2-3
v_gene: TRBV5-4
abundance: -

CDR3nt: TGTGCCAGCAGACCCAGGGGGCACAGGTCCTACGAGCAGTACTTC
CDR3aa: CASRPRGHRSYEQYF
d_gene: TRBD1
j_gene: TRBJ2-7
v_gene: TRBV7-2
abundance: once

CDR3nt: TGTGCCAGTAGTCTCTCACAGGGGGCAGCGTCTGGAAACACCATATATTTT
CDR3aa: CASSLSQGAASGNTIYF
d_gene: TRBD1
j_gene: TRBJ1-3
v_gene: TRBV19
abundance: -

CDR3nt: TGCGCCAGCAGCCAAGCAGGGATTAATGAAAAACTGTTTTTT
CDR3aa: CASSQAGINEKLFF
d_gene: -
j_gene: TRBJ1-4
v_gene: TRBV4-1
abundance: -

CDR3nt: TGTGCCAGCAGCACGCGGGAGTCGGGGAACACTGAAGCTTTCTTT
CDR3aa: CASSTRESGNTEAFF
d_gene: -
j_gene: TRBJ1-1
v_gene: TRBV11-2
abundance: -

CDR3nt: TGTGCCAGCAGTTTATCGCGTAGCAATCAGCCCCAGCATTTT
CDR3aa: CASSLSRSNQPQHF
d_gene: -
j_gene: TRBJ1-5
v_gene: TRBV27
abundance: few

CDR3nt: TGTGCCAGCAACCGGCTGGGGAGCGGAGATACGCAGTATTTT
CDR3aa: CASNRLGSGDTQYF
d_gene: -
j_gene: TRBJ2-3
v_gene: TRBV9
abundance: -

CDR3nt: TGTGCCAGCAGCTTAGCGGGTGGAGGGACAAAAAGCCACTATGGCTACACCTTC
CDR3aa: CASSLAGGGTKSHYGYTF
d_gene: -
j_gene: TRBJ1-2
v_gene: TRBV7-2
abundance: once

CDR3nt: TGCGCCAGCAGCTTGTTCGACAGGACACAAGAGACCCAGTACTTC
CDR3aa: CASSLFDRTQETQYF
d_gene: -
j_gene: TRBJ2-5
v_gene: TRBV5-1
abundance: -

CDR3nt: TGTGCCAGCCACAGTTACATGAACACTGAAGCTTTCTTT
CDR3aa: CASHSYMNTEAFF
d_gene: -
j_gene: TRBJ1-1
v_gene: TRBV27
abundance: -

CDR3nt: TGTGCCAGCAGCCGAGACCAGGTATCCTATGGCTACACCTTC
CDR3aa: CASSRDQVSYGYTF
d_gene: -
j_gene: TRBJ1-2
v_gene: TRBV7-9
abundance: once

CDR3nt: TGTGCCAGCAGCTTAGCGGAGGGGCAGAACACCGGGGAGCTGTTTTTT
CDR3aa: CASSLAEGQNTGELFF
d_gene: -
j_gene: TRBJ2-2
v_gene: TRBV7-8
abundance: -

CDR3nt: TGTGCCAGCAGTCGCGGGGATAGCAATCAGCCCCAGCATTTT
CDR3aa: CASSRGDSNQPQHF
d_gene: -
j_gene: TRBJ1-5
v_gene: TRBV6-1
abundance: -

CDR3nt: TGTGCCAGCAGTTTATCGTCGGGGAAGAGCAATCAGCCCCAGCATTTT
CDR3aa: CASSLSSGKSNQPQHF
d_gene: -
j_gene: TRBJ1-5
v_gene: TRBV27
abundance: -

CDR3nt: TGTGCCAGCAGTTTCCCGGGAAACACCATATATTTT
CDR3aa: CASSFPGNTIYF
d_gene: -
j_gene: TRBJ1-3
v_gene: TRBV28
abundance: -

CDR3nt: TGCGCCAGCAGCTGGGACATATCCTTAGCCAAAAACATTCAGTACTTC
CDR3aa: CASSWDISLAKNIQYF
d_gene: -
j_gene: TRBJ2-4
v_gene: TRBV5-1
abundance: -

CDR3nt: TGTGCCAGCAGCCTGGGAACTAATGAAAAACTGTTTTTT
CDR3aa: CASSLGTNEKLFF
d_gene: -
j_gene: TRBJ1-4
v_gene: TRBV5-4
abundance: once

CDR3nt: TGTGCCACCAGCAGTCAGGGGGGCTCCTACAATGAGCAGTTCTTC
CDR3aa: CATSSQGGSYNEQFF
d_gene: -
j_gene: TRBJ2-1
v_gene: TRBV15
abundance: -

CDR3nt: TGTGCCAGCAGCGTAGCTGGGGTGAGGGGGTCTAGCACAGATACGCAGTATTTT
CDR3aa: CASSVAGVRGSSTDTQYF
d_gene: -
j_gene: TRBJ2-3
v_gene: TRBV9
abundance: -

CDR3nt: TGTGCCATCAGTGAAACGGACACCGGATCCTACGAGCAGTACTTC
CDR3aa: CAISETDTGSYEQYF
d_gene: -
j_gene: TRBJ2-7
v_gene: TRBV10-3
abundance: -

CDR3nt: TGCGCCAGCAGCACAAAGGAGAACAGGGGGAATGAAAAACTGTTTTTT
CDR3aa: CASSTKENRGNEKLFF
d_gene: TRBD1
j_gene: TRBJ1-4
v_gene: TRBV23-1
abundance: -

CDR3nt: TGTGCCAGCAGCGTAGTCCGGGAAGGGAACACTGAAGCTTTCTTT
CDR3aa: CASSVVREGNTEAFF
d_gene: -
j_gene: TRBJ1-1
v_gene: TRBV9
abundance: -

CDR3nt: TGTGCCAGCAGCTTTACAGGGCCCCTTAAGACCGGGGAGCTGTTTTTT
CDR3aa: CASSFTGPLKTGELFF
d_gene: -
j_gene: TRBJ2-2
v_gene: TRBV7-9
abundance: -

CDR3nt: TGTGCCAGCAGGTGGGACAGCGTAAATTCACCCCTCCACTTT
CDR3aa: CASRWDSVNSPLHF
d_gene: TRBD1
j_gene: TRBJ1-6
v_gene: TRBV6-5
abundance: -

CDR3nt: TGTGCCAGCAGCCTACCTCCCGGACTAGCGGGACACGAGCAGTACTTC
CDR3aa: CASSLPPGLAGHEQYF
d_gene: TRBD2
j_gene: TRBJ2-7
v_gene: TRBV13
abundance: -

CDR3nt: TGTGCCAGCAGCTCAGACAGGACGAACTTCTACGAGCAGTACTTC
CDR3aa: CASSSDRTNFYEQYF
d_gene: -
j_gene: TRBJ2-7
v_gene: TRBV5-6
abundance: -

CDR3nt: TGTGCCAGCAGCCAGGGTCGGACTAGCGGGGGGTACAATGAGCAGTTCTTC
CDR3aa: CASSQGRTSGGYNEQFF
d_gene: TRBD2
j_gene: TRBJ2-1
v_gene: TRBV4-2
abundance: -

CDR3nt: TGTGCCATCAGTGTTAAAGGGGACAATGAGCAGTTCTTC
CDR3aa: CAISVKGDNEQFF
d_gene: -
j_gene: TRBJ2-1
v_gene: TRBV10-3
abundance: -

CDR3nt: TGTGCCAGCAGTTACTCGACAGGGGGTAACTCTGAGACCCAGTACTTC
CDR3aa: CASSYSTGGNSETQYF
d_gene: TRBD1
j_gene: TRBJ2-5
v_gene: TRBV6-5
abundance: -

CDR3nt: TGTGCCAGCAGCTTAGGCAGGGGAGTGAGCTCCGAAGCTTTCTTT
CDR3aa: CASSLGRGVSSEAFF
d_gene: -
j_gene: TRBJ1-1
v_gene: TRBV7-2
abundance: -

CDR3nt: TGCGCCAGCAGTGGAAGTTCGGACTATGGCTACACCTTC
CDR3aa: CASSGSSDYGYTF
d_gene: -
j_gene: TRBJ1-2
v_gene: TRBV10-1
abundance: -

CDR3nt: TGCGCCAGCAGCTTGGGACTAGCGGGAGGGCCCACAGATACGCAGTATTTT
CDR3aa: CASSLGLAGGPTDTQYF
d_gene: TRBD2
j_gene: TRBJ2-3
v_gene: TRBV5-1
abundance: -

CDR3nt: TGTGCCAGCACCAAGGAACAGGGGTACGAGCAGTACTTC
CDR3aa: CASTKEQGYEQYF
d_gene: TRBD1
j_gene: TRBJ2-7
v_gene: TRBV14
abundance: -

CDR3nt: TGTGCCAGCAGCTTAGGCGGGGGCCCGAATGAAAAACTGTTTTTT
CDR3aa: CASSLGGGPNEKLFF
d_gene: -
j_gene: TRBJ1-4
v_gene: TRBV11-2
abundance: -

CDR3nt: TGCGCCAGCAGCCAAGTGTTGTGGGGCAATCAGCCCCAGCATTTT
CDR3aa: CASSQVLWGNQPQHF
d_gene: -
j_gene: TRBJ1-5
v_gene: TRBV4-1
abundance: -